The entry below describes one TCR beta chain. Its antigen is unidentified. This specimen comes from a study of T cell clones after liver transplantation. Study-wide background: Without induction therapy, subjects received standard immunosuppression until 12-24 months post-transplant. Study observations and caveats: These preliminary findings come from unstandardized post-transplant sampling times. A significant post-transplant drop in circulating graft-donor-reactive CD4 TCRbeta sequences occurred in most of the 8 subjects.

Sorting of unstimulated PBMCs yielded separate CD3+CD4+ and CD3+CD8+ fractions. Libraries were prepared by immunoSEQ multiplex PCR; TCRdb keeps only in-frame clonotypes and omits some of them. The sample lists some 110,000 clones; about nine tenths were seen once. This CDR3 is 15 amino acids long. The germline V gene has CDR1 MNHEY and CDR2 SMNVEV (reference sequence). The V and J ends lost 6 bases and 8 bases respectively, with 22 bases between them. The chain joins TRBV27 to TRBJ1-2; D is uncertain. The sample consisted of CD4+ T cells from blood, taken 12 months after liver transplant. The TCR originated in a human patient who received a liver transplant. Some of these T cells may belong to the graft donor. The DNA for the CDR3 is TGTGCCAGCAGCTTAGAGCCAGTATTTTCGGGCGGCTACACCTTC. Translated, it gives CASSLEPVFSGGYTF.